This record covers a single T cell receptor (beta chain). Its specificity is not known. Using its own MiXCR run on the 5' RACE reads, TCRdb lists one record per CDR3 protein. Among 350,000 to 450,000 distinct CDR3 sequences, roughly a sixth were seen once, and the ten largest hold 18%. This sample is part of a study of T cells after yellow fever vaccination. This CDR3 has 16 residues. J lost 8 bases, V lost 4 bases, and 6 bases had no gene match. Germline V gene sequence: CDR1 KGHDR, CDR2 SFDVKD. Study conclusions and caveats: Although most clonotypes did not, a small share appeared in both CD4 and CD8 compartments.

The V call is TRBV24-1, the J call TRBJ2-1; 14 bases are shared with TRBD2. This specimen consisted of PBMCs, obtained before the yellow fever booster vaccination. The origin of this receptor is a man younger than 35 who received the YFV17D yellow fever vaccine. For the CDR3, the DNA is TGTGCCACCAGTGACCTTGGACTAGCGGGGGGTTATGAGCAGTTCTTC. Its protein product is CATSDLGLAGGYEQFF.